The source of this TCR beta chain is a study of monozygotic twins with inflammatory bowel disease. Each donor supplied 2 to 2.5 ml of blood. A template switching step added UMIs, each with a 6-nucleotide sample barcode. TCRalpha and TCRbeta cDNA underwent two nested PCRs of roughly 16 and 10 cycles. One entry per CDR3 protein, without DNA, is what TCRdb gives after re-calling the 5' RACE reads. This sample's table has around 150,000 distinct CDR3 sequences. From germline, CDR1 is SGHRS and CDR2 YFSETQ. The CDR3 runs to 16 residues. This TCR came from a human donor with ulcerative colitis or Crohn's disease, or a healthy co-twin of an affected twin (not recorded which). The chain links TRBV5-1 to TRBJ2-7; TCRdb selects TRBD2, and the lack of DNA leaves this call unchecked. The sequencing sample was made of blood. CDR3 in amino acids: CASSLRLAGPMREQYF.